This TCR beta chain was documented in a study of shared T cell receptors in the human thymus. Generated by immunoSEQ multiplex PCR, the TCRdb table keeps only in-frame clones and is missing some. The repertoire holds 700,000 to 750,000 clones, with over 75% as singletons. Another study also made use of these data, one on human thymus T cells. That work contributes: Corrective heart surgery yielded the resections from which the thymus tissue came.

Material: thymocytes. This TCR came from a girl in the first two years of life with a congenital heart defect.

The CDR3 region has the DNA TGTGCCAGCAGACGACGGACAGGGGATACGAACACTGAAGCTTTCTTT. It specifies CASRRRTGDTNTEAFF. The chain couples TRBV6-6 to TRBJ1-1; 9 nucleotides line up with TRBD1. This CDR3 comprises 16 residues. CDR1 and CDR2 (germline): MNHNY, SVGAGI (reference sequence). The V gene end was trimmed by 6 bases and the J gene end by 1 base; junction bases not matched to a gene: 9.